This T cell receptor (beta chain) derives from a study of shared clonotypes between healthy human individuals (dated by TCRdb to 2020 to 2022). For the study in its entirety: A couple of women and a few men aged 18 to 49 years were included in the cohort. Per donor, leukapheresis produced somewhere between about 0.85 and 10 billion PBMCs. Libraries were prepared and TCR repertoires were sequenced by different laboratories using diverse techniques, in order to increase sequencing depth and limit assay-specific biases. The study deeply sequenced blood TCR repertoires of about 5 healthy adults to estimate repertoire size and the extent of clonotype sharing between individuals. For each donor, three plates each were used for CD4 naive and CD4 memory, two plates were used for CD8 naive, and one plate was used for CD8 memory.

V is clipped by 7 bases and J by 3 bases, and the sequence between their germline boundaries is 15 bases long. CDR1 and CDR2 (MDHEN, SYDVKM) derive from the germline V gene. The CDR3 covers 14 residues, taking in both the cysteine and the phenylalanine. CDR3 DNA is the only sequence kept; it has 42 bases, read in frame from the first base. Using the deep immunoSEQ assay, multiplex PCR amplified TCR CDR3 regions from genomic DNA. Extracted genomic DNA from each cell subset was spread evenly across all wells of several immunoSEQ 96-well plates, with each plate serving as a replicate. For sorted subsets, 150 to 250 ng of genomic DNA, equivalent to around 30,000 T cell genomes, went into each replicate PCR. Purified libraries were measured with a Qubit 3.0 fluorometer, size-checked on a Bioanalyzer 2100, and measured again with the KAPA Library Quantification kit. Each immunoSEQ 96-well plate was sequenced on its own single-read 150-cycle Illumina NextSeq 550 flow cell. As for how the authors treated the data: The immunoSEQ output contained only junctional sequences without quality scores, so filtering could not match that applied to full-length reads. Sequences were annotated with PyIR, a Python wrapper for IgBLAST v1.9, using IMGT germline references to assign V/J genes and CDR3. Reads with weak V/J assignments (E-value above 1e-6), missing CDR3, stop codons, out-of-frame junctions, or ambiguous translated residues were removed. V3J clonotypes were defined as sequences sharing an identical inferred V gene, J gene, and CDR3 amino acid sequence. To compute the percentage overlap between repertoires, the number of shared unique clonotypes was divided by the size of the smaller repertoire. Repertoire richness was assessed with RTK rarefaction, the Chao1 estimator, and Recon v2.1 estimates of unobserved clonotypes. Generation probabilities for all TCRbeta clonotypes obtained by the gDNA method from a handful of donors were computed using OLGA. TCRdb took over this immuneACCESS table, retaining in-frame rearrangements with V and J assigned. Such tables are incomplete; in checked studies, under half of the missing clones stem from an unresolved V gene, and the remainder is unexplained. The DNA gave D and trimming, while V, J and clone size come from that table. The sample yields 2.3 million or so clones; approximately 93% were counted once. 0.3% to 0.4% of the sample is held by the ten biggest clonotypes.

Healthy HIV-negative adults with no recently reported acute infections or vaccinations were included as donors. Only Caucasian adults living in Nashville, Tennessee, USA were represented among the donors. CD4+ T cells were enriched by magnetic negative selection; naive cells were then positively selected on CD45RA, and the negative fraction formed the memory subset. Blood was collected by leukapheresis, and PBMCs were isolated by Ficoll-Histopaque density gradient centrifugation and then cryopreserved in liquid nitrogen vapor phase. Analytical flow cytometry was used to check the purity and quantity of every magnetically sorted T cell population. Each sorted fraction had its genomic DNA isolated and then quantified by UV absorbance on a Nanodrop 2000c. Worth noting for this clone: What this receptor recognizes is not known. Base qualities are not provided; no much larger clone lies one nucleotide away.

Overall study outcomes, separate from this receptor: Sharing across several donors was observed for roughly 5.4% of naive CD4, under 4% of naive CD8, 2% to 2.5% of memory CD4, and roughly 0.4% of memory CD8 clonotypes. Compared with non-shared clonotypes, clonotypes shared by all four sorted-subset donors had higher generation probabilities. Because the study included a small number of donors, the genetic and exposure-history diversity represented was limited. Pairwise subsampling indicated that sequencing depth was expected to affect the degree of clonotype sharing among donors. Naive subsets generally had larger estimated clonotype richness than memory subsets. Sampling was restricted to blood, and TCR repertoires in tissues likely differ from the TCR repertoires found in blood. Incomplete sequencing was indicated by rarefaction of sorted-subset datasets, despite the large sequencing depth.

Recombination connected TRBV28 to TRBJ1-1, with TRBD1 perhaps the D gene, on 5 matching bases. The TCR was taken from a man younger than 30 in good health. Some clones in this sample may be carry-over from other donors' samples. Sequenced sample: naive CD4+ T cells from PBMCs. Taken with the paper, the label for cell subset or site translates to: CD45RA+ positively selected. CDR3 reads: CASTPGGAYTEAFF. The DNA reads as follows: TGTGCCAGCACACCGGGAGGGGCCTACACTGAAGCTTTCTTT.